This is a list of T cell receptor beta chains from one sample in a study of HIV-infected patients and healthy controls. TCRdb re-analysed the 5' RACE reads in MiXCR, keeping a single row per CDR3 protein. The sample records roughly 20,000 distinct CDR3 sequences, around 15% being singletons. Sequenced material: CD8+ T cells from blood. These receptors were taken from a human donor in good health. CDR3s include the opening cysteine and the closing phenylalanine or tryptophan. The D gene is left open where the match is weak. Clone size appears in some rows only: once, few, many, or a class for an expanded clone.

size,V,J,D,CDR3,DNA
few,TRBV2,TRBJ2-7,NA,CASSEEWAGLSYEQYF,TGTGCCAGCAGTGAAGAGTGGGCAGGATTAAGCTACGAGCAGTACTTC
NA,TRBV7-2,TRBJ2-1,TRBD2,CASRGRDEQFF,TGTGCCAGCAGGGGGAGGGATGAGCAGTTCTTC
NA,TRBV24-1,TRBJ2-3,NA,CATSELDTQYF,TGTGCCACCAGTGAGTTGGATACGCAGTATTTT
many,TRBV6-1,TRBJ1-5,TRBD1,CASSQKGQGCHF,TGTGCCAGCAGCCAAAAAGGACAGGGGTGCCATTTT
many,TRBV3-1,TRBJ1-1,NA,CASSHGEGNTEAFF,TGTGCCAGCAGCCACGGCGAAGGGAACACTGAAGCTTTCTTT
many,TRBV7-9,TRBJ1-1,NA,CASSGGGVTEAFF,TGTGCCAGCAGCGGGGGGGGGGTTACTGAAGCTTTCTTT
few,TRBV7-8,TRBJ2-1,TRBD2,CASSPSGGAYNEQFF,TGTGCCAGCAGTCCCAGCGGGGGGGCCTACAATGAGCAGTTCTTC
NA,TRBV7-9,TRBJ2-7,TRBD1,CASSERQGATPYEQYF,TGTGCCAGCAGCGAGCGACAGGGGGCCACACCGTACGAGCAGTACTTC
once,TRBV7-9,TRBJ2-1,NA,CASSLAASSYNEQFF,TGTGCCAGCAGCTTGGCAGCGAGCTCCTACAATGAGCAGTTCTTC
NA,TRBV7-9,TRBJ1-5,NA,CASSLGPNQPQHF,TGTGCCAGCAGCTTAGGTCCCAATCAGCCCCAGCATTTT
few,TRBV6-6,TRBJ2-1,NA,CASSPLVRLVRNEQFF,TGTGCCAGCAGCCCCCTTGTGAGACTAGTTCGCAATGAGCAGTTCTTC
many,TRBV7-8,TRBJ2-1,NA,CASSRGADEQFF,TGTGCCAGCAGCCGGGGGGCCGATGAGCAGTTCTTC
many,TRBV7-2,TRBJ2-7,NA,CASSLGLVVYEQYF,TGTGCCAGCAGCTTAGGCCTAGTAGTGTACGAGCAGTACTTC
many,TRBV4-3,TRBJ2-2,TRBD2,CASSPSVAGGSSGELFF,TGCGCCAGCAGCCCGTCGGTAGCGGGGGGGTCTTCCGGGGAGCTGTTTTTT
few,TRBV28,TRBJ2-7,NA,CASARTATYEQYF,TGTGCCAGCGCTCGGACAGCGACCTACGAGCAGTACTTC
many,TRBV4-3,TRBJ2-4,NA,CASSQDRLAKNIQYF,TGCGCCAGCAGCCAAGATAGGCTAGCCAAAAACATTCAGTACTTC
few,TRBV15,TRBJ2-3,TRBD2,CATSRASGEDTQYF,TGTGCCACCAGCAGAGCTAGCGGGGAAGATACGCAGTATTTT
many,TRBV4-3,TRBJ1-5,NA,CASSQEGGAQPQHF,TGCGCCAGCAGCCAAGAAGGGGGGGCTCAGCCCCAGCATTTT
few,TRBV19,TRBJ2-1,NA,CAGRWWRIYNEQFF,TGTGCCGGTAGGTGGTGGAGAATTTACAATGAGCAGTTCTTC
NA,TRBV19,TRBJ2-2,TRBD1,CASQRTGETGELFF,TGTGCCAGTCAGAGGACAGGGGAGACCGGGGAGCTGTTTTTT
many,TRBV6-5,TRBJ2-3,TRBD2,CASSYERGGPDTQYF,TGTGCCAGCAGTTACGAGCGGGGGGGCCCAGATACGCAGTATTTT
many,TRBV28,TRBJ1-3,NA,CASSFQDGASGNTIYF,TGTGCCAGCAGTTTTCAGGACGGAGCTAGCGGAAACACCATATATTTT
few,TRBV27,TRBJ2-5,NA,CASSLRGVETQYF,TGTGCCAGCAGTTTACGCGGTGTCGAGACCCAGTACTTC
many,TRBV9,TRBJ2-1,TRBD2,CASSVVVAGPYNEQFF,TGTGCCAGCAGCGTAGTGGTAGCGGGGCCCTACAATGAGCAGTTCTTC
many,TRBV2,TRBJ2-1,NA,CASRSRNEQFF,TGTGCCAGCCGGTCGAGGAATGAGCAGTTCTTC
NA,TRBV27,TRBJ2-1,NA,CASSFLNGLEQFF,TGTGCCAGCAGTTTTTTGAATGGGCTTGAGCAGTTCTTC
few,TRBV18,TRBJ2-3,NA,CASSDEATWADTQYF,TGTGCCAGCTCAGACGAGGCAACCTGGGCAGATACGCAGTATTTT
NA,TRBV2,TRBJ1-5,NA,CAADSGPQGGGNQPQHF,TGTGCCGCCGATAGTGGGCCGCAGGGTGGAGGCAATCAGCCCCAGCATTTT
medium-sized,TRBV10-3,TRBJ1-2,NA,CATRGGKDYGYTF,TGTGCCACCCGGGGGGGGAAGGACTATGGCTACACCTTC
NA,TRBV6-2/TRBV6-3,TRBJ2-2,TRBD2,CASSYTGGAPGTGELFF,TGTGCCAGCAGTTACACGGGGGGGGCACCGGGCACCGGGGAGCTGTTTTTT
few,TRBV29-1,TRBJ2-4,NA,CSVALRDNIQYF,TGCAGCGTTGCGCTGAGGGACAACATTCAGTACTTC
NA,TRBV20-1,TRBJ2-4,NA,CSAGAHLAKNIQYF,TGCAGTGCTGGAGCCCACTTAGCCAAAAACATTCAGTACTTC
NA,TRBV5-8,TRBJ1-1,NA,CASSLTGDTEAFF,TGTGCCAGCAGCTTGACGGGAGACACTGAAGCTTTCTTT
medium-sized,TRBV7-9,TRBJ2-5,TRBD1,CASSPTLQGDGETQYF,TGTGCCAGCAGCCCGACCCTCCAGGGGGACGGAGAGACCCAGTACTTC
medium-sized,TRBV6-2/TRBV6-3,TRBJ1-5,TRBD1,CASTKGQEHQPQHF,TGTGCCAGCACAAAGGGACAGGAGCATCAGCCCCAGCATTTT
once,TRBV14,TRBJ1-1,NA,CASSQVRGRGVWNTEAFF,TGTGCCAGCAGCCAAGTCAGAGGGAGGGGAGTATGGAACACTGAAGCTTTCTTT
NA,TRBV7-9,TRBJ2-7,TRBD2,CASSPRGTSGGYEQYF,TGTGCCAGCAGCCCTAGAGGGACTAGCGGGGGATACGAGCAGTACTTC
many,TRBV6-5,TRBJ2-1,NA,CASSWGPYNEQFF,TGTGCCAGCAGTTGGGGACCCTACAATGAGCAGTTCTTC
many,TRBV20-1,TRBJ1-5,TRBD1,CSASRQGEIGNQPQHF,TGCAGTGCTTCTAGACAGGGGGAAATAGGCAATCAGCCCCAGCATTTT
NA,TRBV20-1,TRBJ2-3,NA,CSAPNEEGLHTDTQYF,TGCAGTGCCCCGAACGAGGAGGGCCTACACACAGATACGCAGTATTTT
NA,TRBV4-3,TRBJ1-2,NA,CASSQEEDGYTF,TGCGCCAGCAGCCAAGAGGAGGATGGCTACACCTTC
many,TRBV4-1,TRBJ2-1,TRBD2,CASSQVLASGSSLGEQFF,TGCGCCAGCAGCCAAGTATTGGCTAGCGGGAGTAGCTTGGGTGAGCAGTTCTTC
few,TRBV7-8,TRBJ1-5,NA,CASSLRDRVYSNQPQHF,TGTGCCAGCAGCTTAAGAGACAGAGTCTATAGCAATCAGCCCCAGCATTTT
NA,TRBV7-9,TRBJ1-1,NA,CASSLAVGTEAFF,TGTGCCAGCAGCTTAGCCGTTGGAACTGAAGCTTTCTTT
many,TRBV18,TRBJ1-4,NA,CASSVRRDEKLFF,TGTGCCAGCTCAGTCCGAAGGGATGAAAAACTGTTTTTT
many,TRBV4-2,TRBJ1-1,NA,CASSQEMNTEAFF,TGTGCCAGCAGCCAAGAGATGAACACTGAAGCTTTCTTT